These 27 T cell receptor beta chains were all obtained from the same sample, sequenced in a study of shared clonotypes between healthy human individuals. Measured with immunoSEQ multiplex PCR; TCRdb has only the in-frame clones, and not every one. The sample includes some 2 million clones, about 95% of them seen just once. Terminally differentiated effector memory CD45RA+ cells were excluded by CCR7 positive selection of CD45RO-negative cells. The specimen was naive CD8+ T cells sorted from blood. Receptors were obtained from a man younger than 35 in good health.

This chain connects TRBV27 to TRBJ2-1; maybe TRBD1 (6 bases). The length of the CDR3 is 10 residues. Per the germline V gene, CDR1 is MNHEY and CDR2 is SMNVEV (reference sequence). V lost 7 bases to trimming and J lost 15 bases, with 13 bases between them. In nucleotides, the CDR3 is TGTGCCAGCAACAGGGATCCCCTGTTCTTC. It codes for CASNRDPLFF.

With respect to this clone: Distinct nucleotide sequences in the sample also encode this CDR3. The V call is TRBV27, the J call TRBJ1-1; TRBD1 is a possible D gene (5 bases). Germline V lookup: CDR1 MNHEY, CDR2 SMNVEV (reference sequence). V was pared by 4 bases and J by 0 bases, with 6 bases between. The CDR3 is made up of 13 amino acids. In DNA form, the CDR3 reads TGTGCCAGCAGTTCAGGGTTGAACACTGAAGCTTTCTTT. This sequence encodes CASSSGLNTEAFF.

The chain couples TRBV19 to TRBJ2-7; D may be TRBD2 (5 bases). Trimming cost V 2 bases and J 6 bases, with 14 bases left between them. The CDR3 extends over 14 amino acids. Germline lookup yields CDR1 LNHDA and CDR2 SQIVND (reference sequence). In nucleotides, the CDR3 is TGTGCCAGTAGTATAAGTCTCATCGCGGGCGAGCAGTACTTC. It encodes CASSISLIAGEQYF.

This sequence joins TRBV6-5 and TRBJ2-7, with TRBD1 matching 7 bases. Germline V CDR1 and CDR2: MNHEY, SVGAGI. This CDR3 contains 15 residues. V lost 2 bases and J lost 4; bases outside the gene matches: 8. CDR3 sequence: CASSYGVLGQYEQYF. The CDR3 DNA is TGTGCCAGCAGTTACGGGGTGTTGGGACAGTACGAGCAGTACTTC.

The genes are TRBV11-1 and TRBJ2-7; D unclear. Germline V gene sequence: CDR1 SGHAT, CDR2 FQDESV (reference sequence). V was shortened by 3 bases and J by 6 bases, with 9 bases between the two germline ends. The length of the CDR3 is 12 residues. The CDR3 bases are TGTGCCAGCAGCTTGGGCTCGTTCGAGCAGTACTTC. As protein: CASSLGSFEQYF.

V and J are TRBV28 and TRBJ2-7; 7 bases agree with TRBD1. Germline V gene sequence: CDR1 MDHEN, CDR2 SYDVKM. The CDR3 is made up of 14 amino acids. V lost 5 bases to trimming and J lost 3 bases; unmatched junction nucleotides: 7. DNA of the CDR3: TGTGCCAGCAGTGATGCAGGGGGTTTCTACGAGCAGTACTTC. This codes for CASSDAGGFYEQYF.

The DNA for the CDR3 is TGCGCCAGCAGCTTGAGGGACTTTGAGACCCAGTACTTC. Its translation is CASSLRDFETQYF. The rearrangement uses TRBV5-1 and TRBJ2-5; the D gene is possibly TRBD2 (6 bases). The CDR3 is 13 residues long. CDR1 SGHRS and CDR2 YFSETQ come from the germline V gene. V gave up 1 base and J gave up 5 bases, with 9 bases separating them.

The J gene is TRBJ2-1, the V gene TRBV10-3; weak D call: TRBD1 (6 bases). CDR1 is ENHRY, CDR2 SYGVKD, per germline. The CDR3 has 12 residues. With 4 bases removed from V and 6 bases from J, the gap between germline ends came to 7 bases. CDR3 in DNA: TGTGCCATCAGTGCAGGGGTCAATGAGCAGTTCTTC. This sequence encodes CAISAGVNEQFF.

V is TRBV13 and J is TRBJ2-5, with TRBD1 as a possible D gene (5 bases). Gene TRBJ2-7 matches the end of the DNA better, so the J call may be wrong. Germline V gene data show CDR1 as PRHDT and CDR2 as FYEKMQ (reference sequence). The CDR3 has 13 residues. The CDR3 reads CASSLGGQIEQYF. CDR3 nucleotide sequence: TGTGCCAGCAGCTTAGGGGGGCAGATCGAGCAGTACTTC.

The chain couples TRBV27 to TRBJ1-1; 9 bases match TRBD1. Per the germline V gene, CDR1 is MNHEY and CDR2 is SMNVEV (reference sequence). V dropped 8 bases and J dropped 1; count of bases not matched to a gene: 5. The CDR3 totals 14 residues. The DNA for the CDR3 is TGTGCCAGCTTGGGGGGACAGGGGAACACTGAAGCTTTCTTT. Translated, it gives CASLGGQGNTEAFF.

The gene calls are TRBV9 and TRBJ2-1; D is undetermined. The CDR3 extends over 12 amino acids. Germline loops: CDR1 SGDLS, CDR2 YYNGEE. The germline V and J ends were trimmed by 3 bases and 3 bases, with 4 bases remaining between them. CDR3 DNA sequence: TGTGCCAGCAGCGGGGACTACAATGAGCAGTTCTTC. As protein: CASSGDYNEQFF.

The rearrangement links TRBV4-1 to TRBJ2-3; 10 bases align to TRBD2. This CDR3 has 17 amino acids. Trimming cost V 0 bases and J 5 bases; bases outside gene matches: 8. The germline CDR1 and CDR2 sequences are MGHRA and YSYEKL. As DNA, the CDR3 is TGCGCCAGCAGCCAAGATCCCAGCGGGGGGGATTTAGATACGCAGTATTTT. Translation: CASSQDPSGGDLDTQYF.

The rearrangement joins TRBV7-9 to TRBJ2-7; tentatively, D is TRBD1 (5 bases). The germline V gene has CDR1 SEHNR and CDR2 FQNEAQ (reference sequence). Between the trimmed V and J ends, which lost 5 bases and 3 bases, there was a span of 20 bases. The CDR3 totals 16 residues. CDR3 nucleotide sequence: TGTGCCAGCAGCGAACAACCCGGGCAGGGTGACTACGAGCAGTACTTC. This encodes CASSEQPGQGDYEQYF.

J is TRBJ1-1 and V is TRBV7-6, with TRBD1 identical over 9 bases. V lost 4 bases to trimming and J lost 2 bases; unmatched junction nucleotides: 5. The CDR3 consists of 15 residues. CDR1 SGHVS and CDR2 FNYEAQ come from the germline V gene. The CDR3 region is CASSSGQGINTEAFF. CDR3 coding DNA: TGTGCCAGCAGCTCAGGACAGGGGATAAACACTGAAGCTTTCTTT.

This chain joins TRBV6-5 and TRBJ1-5; 10 bases map to TRBD1. Germline trimming cut 2 bases from V and 3 bases from J; bases unmatched to any gene: 1. The CDR3 sequence is 15 residues long. CDR1 MNHEY and CDR2 SVGAGI come from the germline V gene. CDR3 DNA: TGTGCCAGCAGTTACGGGACAGGGGACAATCAGCCCCAGCATTTT. It is translated as CASSYGTGDNQPQHF.

As for this clone: This CDR3 is also generated by other DNA sequences in the sample. The chain couples TRBV7-9 to TRBJ2-7; D unclear. With 5 bases removed from V and 0 bases from J, the gap between germline ends came to 8 bases. CDR1 and CDR2 from the germline V gene are SEHNR and FQNEAQ (reference sequence). CDR3 length: 13 residues. The CDR3 loop is CASSLPSSYEQYF. The CDR3 nucleotides are TGTGCCAGCAGCCTCCCCTCCTCCTACGAGCAGTACTTC. The full variable domain, rest sourced from reference TRBV7-9 and TRBJ2-7, is DTGVSQNPRHKITKRGQNVTFRCDPISEHNRLYWYRQTLGQGPEFLTYFQNEAQLEKSRLLSDRFSAERPKGSFSTLEIQRTEQGDSAMYLCASSLPSSYEQYFGPGTRLTVT.

The CDR3, as DNA: TGTGCCTGCTCTAGAGGGAGTGCCGGGGAGCTGTTTTTT. Translated: CACSRGSAGELFF. V usage is TRBV13 and J usage is TRBJ2-2; D might be TRBD2 (5 bases). The CDR3 contains 13 residues. The germline V and J ends were trimmed by 11 bases and 6 bases, with 16 bases remaining between them. The V gene's germline CDR1 is PRHDT and CDR2 FYEKMQ (reference sequence).

V and J are TRBV28 and TRBJ1-2, with 8 bases identical to TRBD1. V dropped 3 bases and J dropped 6; count of bases not matched to a gene: 6. CDR1 and CDR2 (germline): MDHEN, SYDVKM. This CDR3 region has 14 residues. CDR3 sequence reads: CASSFSGQVDGYTF. CDR3 nucleotide sequence: TGTGCCAGCAGTTTCTCGGGACAGGTCGATGGCTACACCTTC.

This chain links TRBV6-1 with TRBJ2-7, with a possible D match to TRBD1 (6 bases). V lost 5 bases and J lost 1, with 12 bases in between. Germline CDR1 is MNHNS and CDR2 is SASEGT. This CDR3 has 14 residues. DNA for the CDR3: TGTGCCAGCAGTACCGGGACATATTCCTACGAGCAGTACTTC. It translates to CASSTGTYSYEQYF.

Comments on this clone: The sample carries other DNA sequences with the same CDR3. The genes are TRBV7-9 and TRBJ2-7; D unclear. The CDR3 loop spans 12 amino acids. The germline V gene encodes CDR1 SEHNR and CDR2 FQNEAQ (reference sequence). Trimming took off 5 bases at V and 3 bases at J, with 8 bases between the two ends. The CDR3 region is CASSRNSYEQYF. The CDR3 nucleotides read TGTGCCAGCAGCCGTAACAGCTACGAGCAGTACTTC.

This CDR3 reads CASSLTGRSGGDSDTQYF. The CDR3 DNA reads as TGTGCCAGCAGCTTAACTGGGAGGAGCGGGGGGGATAGCGATACGCAGTATTTT. V is TRBV7-6 and J is TRBJ2-3; 10 nucleotides agree with TRBD2. CDR1 and CDR2 from the germline V gene are SGHVS and FNYEAQ. J was trimmed by 6 bases and V by 2 bases; bases with no gene match: 14. The CDR3 loop spans 18 amino acids. The full variable domain, completed using reference TRBV7-6 and TRBJ2-3, is GAGVSQSPRYKVTKRGQDVALRCDPISGHVSLYWYRQALGQGPEFLTYFNYEAQQDKSGLPNDRFSAERPEGSISTLTIQRTEQRDSAMYRCASSLTGRSGGDSDTQYFGPGTRLTVL.

The chain couples TRBV5-1 to TRBJ2-7; a possible D gene is TRBD1 (6 bases). CDR3 length equals 15 residues. Germline V CDR1 and CDR2: SGHRS, YFSETQ. V gave up 0 bases and J gave up 4 bases, with 14 bases separating them. This CDR3 is CASSLDQGIQYEQYF. The DNA of the CDR3 is TGCGCCAGCAGCTTGGACCAGGGGATCCAGTACGAGCAGTACTTC.

The chain is built from TRBV10-1 and TRBJ2-2; no clear D. The CDR3 sequence is 12 residues long. Trimming shortened V by 3 bases and J by 6 bases, and 5 bases separated the two germline ends. Germline CDR1 reads WNHNN; CDR2 reads SYGVQD (reference sequence). The CDR3 region is CASSEGSGELFF. CDR3 DNA sequence: TGCGCCAGCAGTGAAGGGTCCGGGGAGCTGTTTTTT.

This rearrangement joins TRBV2 to TRBJ1-1; 10 nucleotides line up with TRBD1. Germline CDR1 SNHLY, CDR2 FYNNEI. This CDR3 comprises 14 residues. V lost 4 bases, J lost 6 bases, and 5 bases stayed unmatched. In DNA form, the CDR3 reads TGTGCCAGCAGTGTGGGACAGGGGCGGGCTGAAGCTTTCTTT. This encodes CASSVGQGRAEAFF.

CDR3 DNA sequence: TGTGCCAGCAGCTTAGGAGGGGGTCCAGGACGGGTATCCACTGAAGCTTTCTTT. It specifies CASSLGGGPGRVSTEAFF. The chain recombines TRBV7-8 with TRBJ1-1, with D perhaps TRBD1 (6 bases). V gave up 1 base and J gave up 4 bases, with 22 bases separating them. The CDR3 runs 18 residues. Germline CDR1 reads SGHVS; CDR2 reads FQNEAQ.

This chain links TRBV27 with TRBJ2-7; D unresolved. Germline assignment: CDR1 MNHEY and CDR2 SMNVEV (reference sequence). This CDR3 contains 14 residues. V was pared by 5 bases and J by 0 bases, with 11 bases between. The CDR3 here is CASSPFTYSYEQYF. The DNA for the CDR3 is TGTGCCAGCAGTCCCTTCACGTACTCCTACGAGCAGTACTTC.

This chain uses TRBV1 with TRBJ2-2; the table's TRBD2 call for D was not verified on the DNA. TRBV1 is tagged as a pseudogene. CDR3 size: 17 residues. The chain's CDR3 is CTSSQDRVAGDFGELFF. CDR3 DNA: TGCACCAGCAGCCAAGATAGGGTAGCGGGAGATTTTGGGGAGCTGTTTTTT.